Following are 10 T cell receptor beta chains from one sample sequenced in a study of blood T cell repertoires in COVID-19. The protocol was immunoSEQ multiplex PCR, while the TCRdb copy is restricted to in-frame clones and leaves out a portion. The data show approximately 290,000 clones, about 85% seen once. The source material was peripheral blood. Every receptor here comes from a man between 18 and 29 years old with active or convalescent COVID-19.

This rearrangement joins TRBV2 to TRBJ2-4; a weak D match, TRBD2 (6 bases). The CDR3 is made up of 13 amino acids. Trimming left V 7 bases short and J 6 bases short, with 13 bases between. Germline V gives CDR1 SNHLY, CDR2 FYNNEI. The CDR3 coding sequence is TGTGCCAGCACAGAAGCGGGCAGAAACATTCAGTACTTC. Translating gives CASTEAGRNIQYF.

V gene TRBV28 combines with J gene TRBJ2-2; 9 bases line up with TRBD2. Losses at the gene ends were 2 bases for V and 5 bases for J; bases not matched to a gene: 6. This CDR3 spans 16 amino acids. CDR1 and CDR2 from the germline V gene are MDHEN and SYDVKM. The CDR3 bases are TGTGCCAGCAGTTTAACAGGACTAGCGTGGACCGGGGAGCTGTTTTTT. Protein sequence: CASSLTGLAWTGELFF.

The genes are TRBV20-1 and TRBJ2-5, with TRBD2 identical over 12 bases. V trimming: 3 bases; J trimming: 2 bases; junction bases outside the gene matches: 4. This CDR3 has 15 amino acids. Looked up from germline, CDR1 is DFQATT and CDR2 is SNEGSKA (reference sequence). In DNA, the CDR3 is TGCAGTGCTAGTCTAGCGGGAGGGGTTCAAGAGACCCAGTACTTC. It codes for CSASLAGGVQETQYF.

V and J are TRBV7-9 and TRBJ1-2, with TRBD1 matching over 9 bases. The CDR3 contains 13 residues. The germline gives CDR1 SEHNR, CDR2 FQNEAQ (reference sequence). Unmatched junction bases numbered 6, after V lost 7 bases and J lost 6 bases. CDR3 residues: CASTPWTGDGYTF. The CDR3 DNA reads TGTGCCAGCACTCCTTGGACAGGGGATGGCTACACCTTC.

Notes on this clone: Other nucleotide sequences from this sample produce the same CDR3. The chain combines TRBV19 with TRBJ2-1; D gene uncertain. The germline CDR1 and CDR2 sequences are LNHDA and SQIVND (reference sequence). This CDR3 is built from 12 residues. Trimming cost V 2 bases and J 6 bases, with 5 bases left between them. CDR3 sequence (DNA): TGTGCCAGTAGTATAAGGAGCAATGAGCAGTTCTTC. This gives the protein CASSIRSNEQFF.

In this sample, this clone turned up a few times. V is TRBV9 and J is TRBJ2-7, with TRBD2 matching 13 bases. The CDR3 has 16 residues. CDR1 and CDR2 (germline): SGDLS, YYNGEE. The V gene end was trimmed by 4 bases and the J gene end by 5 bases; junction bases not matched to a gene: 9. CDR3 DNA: TGTGCCAGCAGCCCACGGACTAGCGGGAGACTAGACGAGCAGTACTTC. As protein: CASSPRTSGRLDEQYF.

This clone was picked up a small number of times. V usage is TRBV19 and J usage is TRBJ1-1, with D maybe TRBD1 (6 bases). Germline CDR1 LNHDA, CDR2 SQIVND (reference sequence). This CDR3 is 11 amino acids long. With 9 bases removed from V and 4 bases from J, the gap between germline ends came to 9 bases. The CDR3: CARTGFTEAFF. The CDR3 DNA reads TGTGCCAGAACAGGGTTCACTGAAGCTTTCTTT.

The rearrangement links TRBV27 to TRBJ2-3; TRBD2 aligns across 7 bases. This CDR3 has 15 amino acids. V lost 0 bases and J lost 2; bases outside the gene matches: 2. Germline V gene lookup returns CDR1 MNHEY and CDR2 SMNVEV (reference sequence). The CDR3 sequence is CASSLSSGFTDTQYF. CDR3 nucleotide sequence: TGTGCCAGCAGTTTATCTAGCGGGTTCACAGATACGCAGTATTTT.

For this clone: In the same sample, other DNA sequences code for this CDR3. The CDR3 nucleotides are TGTGCCAGCAGTCTCCGGGACAGCTCCTACAATGAGCAGTTCTTC. The encoded protein is CASSLRDSSYNEQFF. The V gene is TRBV6-2 or TRBV6-3, the J gene TRBJ2-1; 7 nucleotides align to TRBD1. CDR1 MNHEY and CDR2 SVGEGT come from the germline V gene. The CDR3 runs to 15 residues. V was clipped by 5 bases and J by 0 bases; unmatched bases: 4.

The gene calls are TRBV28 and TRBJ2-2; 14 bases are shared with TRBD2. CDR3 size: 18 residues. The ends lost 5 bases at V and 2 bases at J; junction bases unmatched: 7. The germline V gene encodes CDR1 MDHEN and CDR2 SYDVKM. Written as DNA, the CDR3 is TGTGCCAGCAGTCTCCCGGGACTAGCGGGAGAAAACACCGGGGAGCTGTTTTTT. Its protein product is CASSLPGLAGENTGELFF.